This T cell receptor (beta chain) stems from a study of human T cells and chemical hapten exposure. On this clonotype: Antigen unknown. Possible read error: a much larger clone is one base away.

Findings of the study overall: The number of TCRs above 1 in 1000 frequency did not change after DPC sensitization.

One entry per CDR3 protein results from TCRdb running MiXCR on the RACE reads. The sample includes approximately 30,000 distinct CDR3 sequences, 4.5% to 7.5% of them seen just once. CDR3 size: 12 residues. Trimming took 5 bases from V and 5 from J, leaving 9 bases between them. CDR1 MNHEY and CDR2 SVGAGI come from the germline V gene. Specified time point: patch test 3, about 24 weeks after DPC sensitization. Treatment given: therapeutic diphenylcyclopropenone sensitization with weekly scalp DPC. This sequence originates from a man aged 30 to 45 with alopecia areata. Some clones in this sample may be carry-over from other donors' samples. The gene calls are TRBV6-5 and TRBJ1-2; D unresolved. This specimen consisted of whole blood, obtained in connection with sensitization to the hapten diphenylcyclopropenone (DPC). CDR3 region: CASSQTLYGYTF. DNA for the CDR3: TGTGCCAGCAGTCAAACTCTGTATGGCTACACCTTC.